This TCR beta chain comes out of a study of T cell repertoires in cytomegalovirus infection. Study summary: A matching HLA type, together with CMV infection, was signaled by public TCR beta signatures. General observations from the study: HLA-C-restricted, CMV-specific TCR beta clonotypes were dominant ex vivo.

TCRdb independently ran MiXCR on the reads; one entry per CDR3 protein. Altogether 170,000 or so distinct CDR3 sequences are present, 13% to 15% being singletons, with the ten largest covering about a quarter. At least ten counts were recorded for this clonotype. What it binds is not known. The receptor was derived from a human donor in good health (CMV status not recorded). Some clones in this sample may be carry-over from other donors' samples. The source material was PBMCs.

CDR3 amino acids: CASSSRTGSSSYNSPLHF. CDR3 DNA sequence: TGTGCCAGCAGCTCCAGGACAGGCTCGAGCTCCTATAATTCACCCCTCCACTTT. This chain connects TRBV7-9 to TRBJ1-6; 7 bases line up with TRBD1. CDR1 and CDR2 from the germline V gene are SEHNR and FQNEAQ (reference sequence). Germline trimming cut 4 bases from V and 0 bases from J; bases unmatched to any gene: 9. CDR3 length: 18 amino acids.